The T cell receptor beta chain described here comes from a study of T cell responses to AZD1222 COVID-19 vaccine. A remark on this clone: Its cognate antigen is unknown.

Here immunoSEQ multiplex PCR was the method, and the copy in TCRdb shows in-frame clones only, minus some. The table shows some 120,000 clones, with roughly 88% occurring only once. Findings and limits, study-wide: Donors, mostly white British, included more females; clonal diversity was possibly underestimated. Spike-specific TCR depth and breadth grew after two AZD1222 doses. Every sample of the repertoires postdated the peak T cell response.

CDR3 length equals 14 residues. V gave up 3 bases and J gave up 0 bases, with 3 bases separating them. Germline lookup yields CDR1 MNHNS and CDR2 SASEGT. The receptor comes from an adult in good health. The rearrangement joins TRBV6-1 to TRBJ1-6; no definite D call. The sample was peripheral blood, taken on day 0 of AZD1222 vaccination. CDR3 DNA sequence: TGTGCCAGCAGTGACAGCTCCTATAATTCACCCCTCCACTTT. Translation gives CASSDSSYNSPLHF.